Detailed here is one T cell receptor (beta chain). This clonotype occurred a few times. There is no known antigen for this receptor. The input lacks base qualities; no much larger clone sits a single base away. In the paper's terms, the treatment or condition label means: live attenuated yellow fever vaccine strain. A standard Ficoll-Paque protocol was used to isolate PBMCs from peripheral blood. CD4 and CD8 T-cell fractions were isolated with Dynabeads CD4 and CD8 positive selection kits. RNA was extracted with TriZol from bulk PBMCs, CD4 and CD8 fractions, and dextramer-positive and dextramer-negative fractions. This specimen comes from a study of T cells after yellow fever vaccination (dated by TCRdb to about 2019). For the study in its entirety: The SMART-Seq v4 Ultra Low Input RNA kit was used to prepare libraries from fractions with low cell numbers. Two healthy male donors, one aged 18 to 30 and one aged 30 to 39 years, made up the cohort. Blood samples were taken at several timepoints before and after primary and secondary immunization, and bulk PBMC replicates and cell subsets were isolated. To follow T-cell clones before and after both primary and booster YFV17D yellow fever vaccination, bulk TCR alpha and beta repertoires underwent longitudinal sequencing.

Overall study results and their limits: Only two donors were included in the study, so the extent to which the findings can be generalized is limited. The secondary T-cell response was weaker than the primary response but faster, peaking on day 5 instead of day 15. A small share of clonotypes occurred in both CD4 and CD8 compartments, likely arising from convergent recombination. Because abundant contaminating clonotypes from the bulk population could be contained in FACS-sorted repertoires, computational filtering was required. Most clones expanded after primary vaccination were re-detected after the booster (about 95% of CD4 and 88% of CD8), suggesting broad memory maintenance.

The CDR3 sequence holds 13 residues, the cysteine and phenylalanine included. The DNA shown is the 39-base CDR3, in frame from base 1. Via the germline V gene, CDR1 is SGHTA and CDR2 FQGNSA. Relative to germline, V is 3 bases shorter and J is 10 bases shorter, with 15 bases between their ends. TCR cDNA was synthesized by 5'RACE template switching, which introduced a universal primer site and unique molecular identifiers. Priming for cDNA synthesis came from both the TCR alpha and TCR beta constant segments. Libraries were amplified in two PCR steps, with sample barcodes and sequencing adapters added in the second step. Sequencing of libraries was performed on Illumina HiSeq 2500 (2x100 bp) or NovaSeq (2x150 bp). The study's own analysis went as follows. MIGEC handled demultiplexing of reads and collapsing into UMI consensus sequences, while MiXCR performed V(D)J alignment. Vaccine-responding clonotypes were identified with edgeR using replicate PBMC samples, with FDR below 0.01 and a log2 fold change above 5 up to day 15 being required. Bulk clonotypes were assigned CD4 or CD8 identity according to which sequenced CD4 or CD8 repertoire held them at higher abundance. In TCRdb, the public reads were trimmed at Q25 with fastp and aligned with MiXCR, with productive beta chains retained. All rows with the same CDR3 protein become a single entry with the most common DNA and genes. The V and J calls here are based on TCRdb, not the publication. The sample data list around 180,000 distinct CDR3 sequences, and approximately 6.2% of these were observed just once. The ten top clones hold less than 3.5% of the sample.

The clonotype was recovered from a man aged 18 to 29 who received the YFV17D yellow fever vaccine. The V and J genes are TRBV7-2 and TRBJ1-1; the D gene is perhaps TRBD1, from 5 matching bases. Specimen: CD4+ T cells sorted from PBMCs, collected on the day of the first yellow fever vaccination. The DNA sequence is TGTGCCAGCAGCTTCCGCCGGGGGGTAGCAGCTTTCTTT. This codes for CASSFRRGVAAFF.